This T cell receptor beta chain was obtained from a study of shared clonotypes between healthy human individuals. Study background: The plates for each donor numbered three CD4 naive, three CD4 memory, two CD8 naive and one CD8 memory. Study outcomes and limitations: Donor clonotype sharing was expected to depend on sequencing depth.

Remarks on this clone: Its antigen is undetermined.

Assay: immunoSEQ multiplex PCR; the TCRdb copy retains only in-frame clones and omits some. This sample yields about 2 million clones, of which about 95% are seen a single time; 0.1% to 0.15% belongs to the top ten. There were only Caucasian adults among the donors, and all lived in Nashville, Tennessee. The CDR3 runs 14 residues. The germline V gene has CDR1 LGHNA and CDR2 YSLEER. Trimming shortened V by 0 bases and J by 8 bases, and 13 bases separated the two germline ends. Sequencing used naive CD4+ T cells sorted from blood. The subset is: CD45RA+ positively selected. The chain recombines TRBV4-3 with TRBJ1-1; D remains ambiguous. This TCR was recovered from a man aged 18 to 35 in good health. CDR3 sequence reads: CASSQEITRLEAFF. DNA for the CDR3: TGCGCCAGCAGCCAAGAGATAACGAGATTAGAAGCTTTCTTT.